The 16 T cell receptor beta chains below all came from one sample that was sequenced in a study of blood T cell repertoires in COVID-19. Sequenced by immunoSEQ multiplex PCR; TCRdb stores in-frame clones only, minus some. Of more than 150,000 clones listed, 80% to 85% are singletons. Sequencing was performed on PBMCs or T cells enriched from blood (not recorded which). These TCRs come from a woman aged 55-70 years who had recovered from COVID-19.

This rearrangement joins TRBV5-1 to TRBJ1-2; D not certain. The V gene's germline CDR1 is SGHRS and CDR2 YFSETQ. Trimming took off 4 bases at V and 2 bases at J, with 12 bases between the two ends. CDR3 length: 14 amino acids. The CDR3 is CASSPIPGNYGYTF. The CDR3 nucleotides are TGCGCCAGCAGCCCCATACCGGGAAACTATGGCTACACCTTC.

This clone was seen a few times. The rearrangement joins TRBV10-3 to TRBJ2-7; no clear D gene. The germline V gene has CDR1 ENHRY and CDR2 SYGVKD. The CDR3 loop spans 15 amino acids. Trimming cost V 1 base and J 3 bases, with 13 bases left between them. CDR3 DNA: TGTGCCATCAGTGAGTTTGCACCGGTCGGCTACGAGCAGTACTTC. Protein: CAISEFAPVGYEQYF.

This clone came up a few times. CDR3 sequence reads: CASSPSRGLLNTEAFF. CDR3 coding DNA: TGTGCCAGCAGCCCAAGTAGAGGCTTGCTGAACACTGAAGCTTTCTTT. The chain carries TRBV7-9 and TRBJ1-1; D is uncertain. Between the trimmed V and J ends, which lost 5 bases and 0 bases, there was a span of 16 bases. The CDR3 contains 16 residues. CDR1 and CDR2 from the germline V gene are SEHNR and FQNEAQ (reference sequence).

Here the CDR3 DNA reads TGTGCCAGCTCCGAACAGGGGGTGAACACTGAAGCTTTCTTT. Its protein product is CASSEQGVNTEAFF. V is TRBV18 and J is TRBJ1-1; 8 positions match TRBD1. The CDR3 sequence is 14 residues long. The ends lost 6 bases at V and 0 bases at J; junction bases unmatched: 3. Germline loops: CDR1 KGHSH, CDR2 LQKENI. The whole variable domain, filled in from reference TRBV18 and TRBJ1-1, reads NAGVMQNPRHLVRRRGQEARLRCSPMKGHSHVYWYRQLPEEGLKFMVYLQKENIIDESGMPKERFSAEFPKEGPSILRIQQVVRGDSAAYFCASSEQGVNTEAFFGQGTRLTVV.

The chain uses TRBV15 and TRBJ2-2, with 8 bases aligning to TRBD2. The J segment lost 4 bases and the V segment lost 8 bases, leaving 9 bases of the junction unmatched. Germline assignment: CDR1 LNHNV and CDR2 YYDKDF (reference sequence). CDR3 size: 15 residues. CDR3 sequence reads: CATGREGLGTGELFF. The CDR3 DNA sequence: TGTGCCACCGGTCGGGAGGGCCTTGGCACCGGGGAGCTGTTTTTT.

The chain joins TRBV5-1 to TRBJ2-1; D not resolved. V was cut by 6 bases and J by 9 bases, with 22 bases left in between. The CDR3 runs to 15 residues. Germline values: CDR1 SGHRS, CDR2 YFSETQ. In DNA form, the CDR3 reads TGCGCCAGCACCGCCGACCCTCTCCCCGGCGGTGAGCAGTTCTTC. Residues: CASTADPLPGGEQFF.

The rearrangement joins TRBV27 to TRBJ2-5; D may be TRBD1 (5 bases). V lost 4 bases, J lost 5 bases, and 11 bases lay in between. The length of the CDR3 is 13 residues. The V gene's germline CDR1 is MNHEY and CDR2 SMNVEV (reference sequence). CDR3 DNA: TGTGCCAGCAGTTCCAGGGTCGGCGAGACCCAGTACTTC. Translation gives CASSSRVGETQYF.

This clone was observed a single time. This rearrangement joins TRBV5-1 to TRBJ2-3; D is ambiguous. Germline V gene sequence: CDR1 SGHRS, CDR2 YFSETQ. Deletions cut 4 bases from V and 2 bases from J, with 11 bases between. The CDR3 extends over 14 amino acids. The CDR3 loop is CASSVASYTDTQYF. The CDR3 coding sequence is TGCGCCAGCAGCGTCGCCTCCTACACAGATACGCAGTATTTT.

The V call is TRBV10-3, the J call TRBJ2-1; possibly TRBD1 for D (6 bases). This CDR3 is 17 amino acids long. Trimming took off 2 bases at V and 5 bases at J, with 19 bases between the two ends. From germline, CDR1 is ENHRY and CDR2 SYGVKD. The CDR3 nucleotides read TGTGCCATCAGTGAGGCCCCGACAGGTCTCCGAAACAATGAGCAGTTCTTC. It yields the protein CAISEAPTGLRNNEQFF.

The rearrangement uses TRBV5-1 and TRBJ2-5, with 8 bases aligning to TRBD1. Trimming at V came to 0 bases and at J to 2 bases, leaving 3 bases not matched to a gene. CDR3 length: 15 residues. In germline, CDR1 is SGHRS, CDR2 YFSETQ. The CDR3 sequence is CASSLADRVQETQYF. CDR3 DNA: TGCGCCAGCAGCTTGGCGGACAGGGTACAAGAGACCCAGTACTTC.

The rearrangement joins TRBV5-1 to TRBJ2-1; TRBD1 agrees at 7 bases. Trimming at V came to 2 bases and at J to 3 bases, leaving 5 bases not matched to a gene. CDR1 and CDR2 from the germline V gene are SGHRS and YFSETQ. The CDR3 extends over 15 amino acids. CDR3 DNA sequence: TGCGCCAGCAGCTTCAACCAGGGGGACTACAATGAGCAGTTCTTC. Translation: CASSFNQGDYNEQFF. The full variable domain, completed using reference TRBV5-1 and TRBJ2-1, is KAGVTQTPRYLIKTRGQQVTLSCSPISGHRSVSWYQQTPGQGLQFLFEYFSETQRNKGNFPGRFSGRQFSNSRSEMNVSTLELGDSALYLCASSFNQGDYNEQFFGPGTRLTVL.

As concerns this clone: Germline is not matched at one junction end, which may reflect a read error. This rearrangement joins TRBV2 to TRBJ1-4; TRBD1 matches at 9 bases. This CDR3 comprises 13 residues. From germline, CDR1 is SNHLY and CDR2 FYNNEI. The CDR3 spells CASSAIVRTGVWF. Written as DNA, the CDR3 is TGTGCCAGCAGTGCCATTGTGAGGACAGGGGTATGGTTT.

The DNA of the CDR3 is TGTGCCAGCAGCCCCACCGGGACAGCTGGAGGGCCGTTCTTC. This encodes CASSPTGTAGGPFF. The chain has TRBV7-8 and TRBJ2-1; D is possibly TRBD1 (7 bases). The CDR3 contains 14 residues. Germline CDR1 reads SGHVS; CDR2 reads FQNEAQ. The V end was cut by 5 bases, the J end by 15 bases, with 23 bases between.

The rearrangement joins TRBV27 to TRBJ2-1, with D hard to call. The V gene's germline CDR1 is MNHEY and CDR2 SMNVEV (reference sequence). Trimming removed 4 bases from V and 5 bases from J, with 9 bases in between. The CDR3 is 13 residues long. In nucleotides, the CDR3 is TGTGCCAGCAGTTCCCAGGATGACAATGAGCAGTTCTTC. This codes for CASSSQDDNEQFF.

The genes are TRBV19 and TRBJ2-3; the D is unclear. Per germline, CDR1 LNHDA and CDR2 SQIVND (reference sequence). This CDR3 comprises 15 residues. V shed 5 bases and J shed 0 bases, with 12 bases lying between them. The CDR3 sequence: CASSRQAPSTDTQYF. CDR3 coding DNA: TGTGCCAGTAGTCGGCAGGCCCCTAGCACAGATACGCAGTATTTT.

The chain recombines TRBV29-1 with TRBJ2-7; tentative D call: TRBD2 (5 bases). CDR3 length: 13 residues. Between the trimmed V and J ends, which lost 0 bases and 6 bases, there was a span of 12 bases. From germline, CDR1 is SQVTM and CDR2 ANQGSEA. The CDR3 bases are TGCAGCGTTGAAGACAGGAGGTTCGCCGAGCAGTACTTC. Translated, it gives CSVEDRRFAEQYF.